This TCR beta chain was profiled in a study of early stage breast cancer tumors. Sequenced by immunoSEQ multiplex PCR; TCRdb stores in-frame clones only, minus some. The sample records around 13,000 clones, about 79% being singletons. Sequencing was performed on normal breast tissue next to the tumor. The clonotype was recovered from a person between 45 and 65 years old with breast cancer.

The CDR3 bases are TGTGCTGGGGGCCAGACCCATGACTTCTACGAGCAGTACTTC. Protein product: CAGGQTHDFYEQYF. The chain couples TRBV5-5 to TRBJ2-7; D might be TRBD1 (6 bases). The CDR3 spans 14 residues. CDR1 and CDR2 from the germline V gene are SGHKS and YYEKEE (reference sequence).